The 12 T cell receptor beta chains presented below share a single source sample, sequenced in a study of T cell repertoires in cytomegalovirus infection. No antigen is known for these receptors. TCRdb processed the reads anew with MiXCR; each CDR3 protein has one entry. The sample holds about 110,000 distinct CDR3 sequences; around 28% are singletons and the top ten take roughly 81%. Here the sequenced sample was CD8+ T cells from cultured PBMCs, taken from culture after CMV antigen stimulation. The receptors shown here come from a human donor in good health (CMV status not recorded). Some clones in this sample may be carry-over from other donors' samples.

This clonotype has only a few counts. V and J are TRBV4-1 and TRBJ2-5; TRBD2 might be the D (5 bases). The germline CDR1 and CDR2 sequences are MGHRA and YSYEKL. The CDR3 sequence is 13 residues long. The V end lost 3 bases, the J end lost 3 bases, and 8 bases lay between the germline ends. The CDR3 DNA reads TGCGCCAGCAGCCAGGTCGGGGAAGAGACCCAGTACTTC. This sequence encodes CASSQVGEETQYF.

This clonotype was seen a handful of times. This chain links TRBV5-1 with TRBJ2-3; tentatively, D is TRBD2 (5 bases). CDR1 SGHRS and CDR2 YFSETQ come from the germline V gene. V lost 5 bases to trimming and J lost 4 bases, with 8 bases between them. The CDR3 has 12 residues. The CDR3 spells CASRTEADTQYF. CDR3 nucleotides: TGCGCCAGCAGAACGGAGGCAGATACGCAGTATTTT.

This clonotype was seen a few times. V is TRBV19 and J is TRBJ2-7; weak D call: TRBD2 (6 bases). The CDR3 covers 14 residues. The V end lost 11 bases, the J end lost 0 bases, and 17 bases lay between the germline ends. Germline V CDR1 and CDR2: LNHDA, SQIVND (reference sequence). The CDR3 region has the DNA TGTGCCGGCCCCCCGGGGCGGGGCTCCTACGAGCAGTACTTC. It translates to CAGPPGRGSYEQYF.

Details on this clonotype: This CDR3 fails to terminate in the conserved phenylalanine or tryptophan, so it likely reflects a read error. It is unclear where the CDR3 begins or ends on the DNA, so no DNA is shown, and the CDR3 is as TCRdb lists it. V gene TRBV7-6 combines with J gene TRBJ1-2; TRBD1 is taken as the D call from the table, unchecked against the DNA. Germline V gene sequence: CDR1 SGHVS, CDR2 FNYEAQ. The CDR3 numbers 15 amino acids, ends counted. CDR3 sequence reads: CASDIHGGAHLWLHL.

The V gene is TRBV7-8, the J gene TRBJ1-1; D is uncertain. V was pared by 4 bases and J by 6 bases, with 12 bases between. Per germline, CDR1 SGHVS and CDR2 FQNEAQ. The CDR3 has 13 amino acids. Written as DNA, the CDR3 is TGTGCCAGCAGCTACCCGGACGGAGCTGAAGCTTTCTTT. Protein sequence: CASSYPDGAEAFF. Supplemented by reference TRBV7-8 and TRBJ1-1, the full variable domain reads GAGVSQSPRYKVAKRGQDVALRCDPISGHVSLFWYQQALGQGPEFLTYFQNEAQLDKSGLPSDRFFAERPEGSVSTLKIQRTQQEDSAVYLCASSYPDGAEAFFGQGTRLTVV.

This clonotype turned up a few times. The chain uses TRBV7-3 and TRBJ2-3, with TRBD1 matching 7 bases. From germline, CDR1 is SGHTA and CDR2 FQGTGA. This CDR3 region has 16 residues. V gave up 4 bases and J gave up 1 base; unmatched junction bases: 8. CDR3 DNA: TGTGCCAGCAGCTCCCCCGCCGACAGGGGCACAGATACGCAGTATTTT. This translates into CASSSPADRGTDTQYF.

This clonotype was picked up many times. The CDR3 here is CASSEVGGNIQYF. The CDR3 region has the DNA TGTGCCAGCAGTGAAGTCGGGGGAAACATTCAGTACTTC. The J gene is TRBJ2-4, the V gene TRBV6-1, with D possibly TRBD2 on 6 matching bases. Looked up from germline, CDR1 is MNHNS and CDR2 is SASEGT. Deletions cut 1 base from V and 6 bases from J, with 7 bases between. The CDR3 length is 13 residues.

In this sample, this clonotype turned up many times. This chain joins TRBV5-4 and TRBJ2-7; TRBD1 aligns across 9 bases. CDR3 length: 15 amino acids. CDR1 and CDR2 (germline): SGHNT, YYREEE (reference sequence). Germline trimming cut 2 bases from V and 2 bases from J; bases unmatched to any gene: 5. In nucleotides, the CDR3 is TGTGCCAGCAGCTTCCGGGACAGGGACCCCTACGAGCAGTACTTC. Its translation is CASSFRDRDPYEQYF.

This clonotype turned up a few times. V and J are TRBV10-3 and TRBJ1-3; D is unresolved. CDR1 is ENHRY, CDR2 SYGVKD, per germline. V was shortened by 1 base and J by 0 bases, with 13 bases between the two germline ends. This CDR3 has 17 amino acids. The CDR3 sequence is CAISEFVQDNSGNTIYF. Written as DNA, the CDR3 is TGTGCCATCAGTGAGTTTGTGCAGGATAACTCTGGAAACACCATATATTTT.

Ten or more counts support this clonotype. The chain uses TRBV11-2 and TRBJ2-1; 8 bases align to TRBD2. The germline V gene encodes CDR1 SGHAT and CDR2 FQNNGV. V shed 5 bases and J 7 bases; nucleotides not matched to a gene: 16. This CDR3 has 17 amino acids. The CDR3 loop reads CASSPFTGGGQGNEQFF. The CDR3 bases are TGTGCCAGCAGCCCGTTTACCGGGGGGGGGCAAGGGAATGAGCAGTTCTTC.

This clonotype appeared many times. J is TRBJ2-5 and V is TRBV2, with D tentatively TRBD1 or TRBD2 (5 bases each). Per the germline V gene, CDR1 is SNHLY and CDR2 is FYNNEI. V was clipped by 3 bases and J by 4 bases, with 9 bases between them. CDR3 length: 13 residues. The CDR3 spells CASSERGRETQYF. The CDR3 DNA reads as TGTGCCAGCAGTGAGAGGGGAAGAGAGACCCAGTACTTC.

This chain joins TRBV27 and TRBJ1-5; D is unclear. Germline-derived CDR1 and CDR2 are MNHEY and SMNVEV (reference sequence). This CDR3 region has 14 residues. V dropped 5 bases and J dropped 7 bases, with 15 bases sitting between them. CDR3 loop: CASSPGRARQPQHF. CDR3 DNA: TGTGCCAGCAGTCCAGGTCGGGCCCGGCAGCCCCAGCATTTT.